This record concerns one TCR beta chain sequence. The sample is drawn from a study of technical replicates of blood from a few donors. V was cut by 8 bases and J by 5 bases, with 6 bases left in between. Germline-derived CDR1 and CDR2 are MNHEY and SVGAGI. The CDR3 extends over 11 amino acids. The method was immunoSEQ multiplex PCR; TCRdb's version includes in-frame clones alone and lacks a portion of them. The table lists around 83,000 clones, 91% of them singletons, with 0.3% to 0.45% in the top ten. The sequence came from a human donor in good health. Some clones in this sample may be carry-over from other donors' samples. Sequenced material: T cells isolated from PBMCs. V and J are TRBV6-5 and TRBJ1-4; unclear D gene. In DNA form, the CDR3 reads TGTGCCAGCGGGGAGAATGAAAAACTGTTTTTT. It yields the protein CASGENEKLFF.